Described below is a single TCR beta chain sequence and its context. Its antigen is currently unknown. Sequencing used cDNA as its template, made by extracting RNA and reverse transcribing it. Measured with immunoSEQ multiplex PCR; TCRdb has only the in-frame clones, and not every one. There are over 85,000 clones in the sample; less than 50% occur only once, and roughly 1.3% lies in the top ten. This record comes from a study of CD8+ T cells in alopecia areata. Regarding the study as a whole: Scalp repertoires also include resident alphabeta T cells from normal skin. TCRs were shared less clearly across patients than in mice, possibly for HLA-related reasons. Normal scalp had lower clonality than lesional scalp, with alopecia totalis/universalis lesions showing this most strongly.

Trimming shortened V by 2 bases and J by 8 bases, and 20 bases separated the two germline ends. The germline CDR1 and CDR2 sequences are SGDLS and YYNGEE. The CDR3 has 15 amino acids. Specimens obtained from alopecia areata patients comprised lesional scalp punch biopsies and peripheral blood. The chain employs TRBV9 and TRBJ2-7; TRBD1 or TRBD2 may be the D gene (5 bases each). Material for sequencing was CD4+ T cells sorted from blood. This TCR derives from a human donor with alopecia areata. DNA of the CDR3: TGTGCCAGCAGCGTGGGGGACCCCAATCTCGAGAAGCAGTACTTC. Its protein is CASSVGDPNLEKQYF. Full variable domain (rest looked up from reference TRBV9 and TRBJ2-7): DSGVTQTPKHLITATGQRVTLRCSPRSGDLSVYWYQQSLDQGLQFLIQYYNGEERAKGNILERFSAQQFPDLHSELNLSSLELGDSALYFCASSVGDPNLEKQYFGPGTRLTVT.